These T cell receptor beta chains were read from a single sample in a study of cytomegalovirus exposure and HLA in healthy donors. The protocol was immunoSEQ multiplex PCR, while the TCRdb copy is restricted to in-frame clones and leaves out a portion. The sample has 100,000 or so clones; around 86% are singletons. Sequencing was performed on PBMCs. These receptors were obtained from a woman younger than 30 in good health and CMV-seropositive. Both conserved end residues are part of each CDR3. D genes are given only for firm matches. Only some rows state a clone size, as once, few, many or a class for expanded clones.

cdr3_aa cdr3_nt clone_size j_call v_call d_call
CASSWLTGNEQYF TGCGCCAGCAGCTGGTTGACAGGGAACGAGCAGTACTTC . TRBJ2-7 TRBV5-1 TRBD1
CASSLGDRVVSYNEQFF TGTGCCAGCAGCTTGGGGGACAGGGTAGTCTCCTACAATGAGCAGTTCTTC . TRBJ2-1 TRBV11-3 TRBD1
CAWKSDRLSTDTQYF TGTGCCTGGAAGTCGGACAGGCTATCCACAGATACGCAGTATTTT . TRBJ2-3 TRBV30 TRBD1
CASRSSRQGGDYGYTF TGTGCCAGTAGGAGCTCCAGACAGGGAGGCGACTATGGCTACACCTTC . TRBJ1-2 TRBV19 TRBD1
CASRPGGGELFF TGCGCCAGCAGACCCGGGGGCGGGGAGCTGTTTTTT . TRBJ2-2 TRBV5-1 .
CASSYSPMENEQFF TGTGCCAGCAGTTACTCGCCCATGGAGAATGAGCAGTTCTTC . TRBJ2-1 TRBV6-6 .
CASSADGGGGYTF TGTGCCAGCAGTGCGGACGGGGGAGGTGGCTACACCTTC once TRBJ1-2 TRBV28 .
CASSPGWEGNQPQHF TGTGCCAGCTCCCCCGGCTGGGAGGGCAATCAGCCCCAGCATTTT . TRBJ1-5 TRBV18 .
CATAAGGRGGELFF TGTGCCACCGCTGCGGGAGGTCGTGGGGGGGAGCTGTTTTTT few TRBJ2-2 TRBV28 TRBD2
CASSQVTSGGLTDTQYF TGTGCCAGCAGCCAAGTAACTAGCGGGGGCCTCACAGATACGCAGTATTTT . TRBJ2-3 TRBV14 TRBD2
CASSRPQGGLGETQYF TGTGCCAGCAGTCGCCCCCAGGGAGGGCTAGGAGAGACCCAGTACTTC . TRBJ2-5 TRBV28 TRBD2
CASSTGLTSNTDTQYF TGTGCCAGTAGTACGGGACTAACATCGAACACAGATACGCAGTATTTT . TRBJ2-3 TRBV19 TRBD2
CASSERDRPSYEQYF TGTGCCAGCAGTGAAAGGGACAGGCCTTCCTACGAGCAGTACTTC . TRBJ2-7 TRBV25-1 TRBD1
CASMPGTSRYEQYF TGTGCCAGCATGCCCGGGACTAGCCGGTACGAGCAGTACTTC . TRBJ2-7 TRBV27 TRBD2
CASEQGIPFF TGTGCCAGCGAGCAGGGAATCCCTTTCTTT once TRBJ1-1 TRBV19 .
CASTPGGQVYNEQFF TGTGCCAGCACCCCAGGGGGACAAGTCTACAATGAGCAGTTCTTC . TRBJ2-1 TRBV11-2 TRBD1
CASSLGPSSGNTIYF TGTGCCAGCAGCTTAGGCCCGAGCTCTGGAAACACCATATATTTT . TRBJ1-3 TRBV7-6 .
CASSEDSGANEKLFF TGTGCCAGCAGTGAAGATTCCGGGGCTAATGAAAAACTGTTTTTT . TRBJ1-4 TRBV2 .
CASSAGRINSPLHF TGTGCCAGCAGCGCGGGACGGATAAATTCACCCCTCCACTTT . TRBJ1-6 TRBV6-4 .
CASGRDSYEQYF TGTGCCAGCGGCAGGGACTCCTACGAGCAGTACTTC few TRBJ2-7 TRBV6-4 .
CASSSTGRTEAFF TGTGCCAGCAGTTCTACAGGTCGCACTGAAGCTTTCTTT . TRBJ1-1 TRBV27 .
CASTYLDRGGYTF TGTGCCAGCACCTACCTTGACAGGGGTGGCTACACCTTC few TRBJ1-2 TRBV6-6 TRBD1
CASSSHGAGSNQPQHF TGTGCCAGCAGTTCCCATGGGGCAGGGAGCAATCAGCCCCAGCATTTT few TRBJ1-5 TRBV13 .
CASSGGQGLAYEQYF TGTGCCAGCAGCGGGGGTCAGGGGCTCGCCTACGAGCAGTACTTC . TRBJ2-7 TRBV5-8 .
CSPSTEQNTEAFF TGCAGTCCGTCGACAGAACAAAACACTGAAGCTTTCTTT . TRBJ1-1 TRBV29-1 .